This entry lists 16 T cell receptor beta chains sequenced from one sample in a study of post-analysis software for immune sequencing data. Findings of the study overall: Roughly 5 TRBV segments occurring more often in patients than controls included TRBV5-6, TRBV5-1 and TRBV20-1.

These receptors have no known antigen. The TCR beta cDNA libraries contained unique molecular identifiers. TCRdb re-analysed the PCR reads in MiXCR, keeping a single row per CDR3 protein. The sample includes about 500,000 distinct CDR3 sequences, 45% of them seen just once. Sequenced sample: blood. Receptor source: a girl aged 10-17 years with multiple sclerosis.

This clonotype is a singleton in its sample. This chain joins TRBV7-3 and TRBJ2-5; weak D call: TRBD2 (6 bases). From germline, CDR1 is SGHTA and CDR2 FQGTGA. The CDR3 runs 13 residues. The V end was cut by 5 bases, the J end by 5 bases, with 12 bases between. CDR3 sequence: CASSRIRGETQYF. CDR3 nucleotides: TGTGCCAGCAGCAGAATTCGGGGGGAGACCCAGTACTTC.

The CDR3 sequence is CASSVLPDRDTEAFF. Written as DNA, the CDR3 is TGTGCCAGCAGCGTCTTACCGGACAGAGACACTGAAGCTTTCTTT. The chain uses TRBV9 and TRBJ1-1; maybe TRBD1 (6 bases). Per the germline V gene, CDR1 is SGDLS and CDR2 is YYNGEE. Trimming cost V 2 bases and J 3 bases, with 14 bases left between them. The CDR3 sequence is 15 residues long. Filled out from reference TRBV9 and TRBJ1-1, the complete variable domain reads DSGVTQTPKHLITATGQRVTLRCSPRSGDLSVYWYQQSLDQGLQFLIQYYNGEERAKGNILERFSAQQFPDLHSELNLSSLELGDSALYFCASSVLPDRDTEAFFGQGTRLTVV.

The V gene is TRBV12-3 or TRBV12-4, the J gene TRBJ2-3, with TRBD2 matching over 7 bases. This CDR3 region has 15 residues. The J segment lost 4 bases and the V segment lost 1 base, leaving 5 bases of the junction unmatched. The chain's CDR3 is CASSLVKGRADTQYF. The DNA of the CDR3 is TGTGCCAGCAGTTTAGTCAAGGGGAGGGCAGATACGCAGTATTTT.

This clonotype has just one count. The V gene is TRBV6-1, the J gene TRBJ2-3; TRBD2 matches at 7 bases. V lost 2 bases to trimming and J lost 3 bases; unmatched junction nucleotides: 2. Germline V gene sequence: CDR1 MNHNS, CDR2 SASEGT. CDR3 length equals 14 residues. The CDR3 loop reads CASSELRGTDTQYF. CDR3 bases: TGTGCCAGCAGTGAATTGCGGGGGACAGATACGCAGTATTTT.

This clonotype was detected only a few times. The chain joins TRBV7-2 to TRBJ1-4; no clear D. Germline V gives CDR1 SGHTA, CDR2 FQGNSA. V was clipped by 5 bases and J by 8 bases, with 15 bases between them. This CDR3 has 14 residues. DNA for the CDR3: TGTGCCAGCAGCCCCAGACTAAGTGCGGAAAAACTGTTTTTT. This translates into CASSPRLSAEKLFF.

As regards this clonotype: A junction end diverges from the germline sequence, so it may reflect a read error. This chain uses TRBV12-3 or TRBV12-4 with TRBJ2-6; TRBD2 might be the D (5 bases). The CDR3 totals 14 residues. CDR3 bases: TGTACCAGCAGTACACTAGCTGGGGCCAACGTCCTGACTTTC. This gives the protein CTSSTLAGANVLTF.

The genes are TRBV28 and TRBJ2-1; a weak D match, TRBD1 (6 bases). The J call may not be correct, given that the DNA end is closer to TRBJ2-7. Germline-derived CDR1 and CDR2 are MDHEN and SYDVKM. This CDR3 spans 14 amino acids. CDR3 in amino acids: CASSLLQGVYEQYF. As DNA, the CDR3 is TGTGCCAGCAGTTTACTACAGGGAGTGTACGAGCAGTACTTC.

The chain uses TRBV20-1 and TRBJ1-4, with D unresolved. The germline V gene encodes CDR1 DFQATT and CDR2 SNEGSKA (reference sequence). The CDR3 has 13 residues. V was shortened by 6 bases and J by 8 bases, with 16 bases between the two germline ends. This chain's CDR3 is CSATAVLGEKLFF. Here the CDR3 DNA reads TGCAGTGCGACTGCAGTATTAGGGGAAAAACTGTTTTTT.

This clonotype was found many times. The V call is TRBV29-1, the J call TRBJ2-3, with D tentatively TRBD2 (5 bases). The CDR3 totals 12 residues. Germline CDR1 SQVTM, CDR2 ANQGSEA. The germline V and J ends were trimmed by 4 bases and 2 bases, with 7 bases remaining between them. DNA for the CDR3: TGCAGCGTTGGGGAGCCCACAGATACGCAGTATTTT. Translating it yields CSVGEPTDTQYF.

As DNA, the CDR3 is TGCGCCAGCAGCTTGGCCCTTCTCGCCTACGAGCAGTACTTC. This translates into CASSLALLAYEQYF. The V gene is TRBV5-1, the J gene TRBJ2-5, with D unclear. The last part of the DNA fits TRBJ2-7 better; the J call may be wrong. The CDR3 loop spans 14 amino acids. CDR1 is SGHRS, CDR2 YFSETQ, per germline.

This sequence joins TRBV6-2 or TRBV6-3 and TRBJ1-2; 11 nucleotides line up with TRBD1. The CDR3 consists of 15 residues. CDR1 is MNHEY, CDR2 SVGEGT, per germline. The V and J ends lost 4 bases and 7 bases, in that order; junction bases with no gene match: 8. The CDR3 loop is CASSSTGTGGGGYTF. The CDR3 DNA is TGTGCCAGCAGTTCGACCGGGACAGGGGGAGGTGGCTACACCTTC.

The rearrangement uses TRBV20-1 and TRBJ2-7; TRBD1 is a possible D gene (5 bases). Germline CDR1 reads DFQATT; CDR2 reads SNEGSKA (reference sequence). With 1 base removed from V and 0 bases from J, the gap between germline ends came to 10 bases. This CDR3 region has 14 residues. CDR3 nucleotide sequence: TGCAGTGCTAGAGGAGAACAGGCCTCCTACGAGCAGTACTTC. Translated, it gives CSARGEQASYEQYF.

The chain recombines TRBV20-1 with TRBJ2-3; 8 bases map to TRBD2. The CDR3 sequence is 15 residues long. The V segment lost 6 bases and the J segment 0 bases; nucleotides outside the gene matches: 8. The germline V gene encodes CDR1 DFQATT and CDR2 SNEGSKA (reference sequence). CDR3 sequence reads: CSAGTCGRSTDTQYF. The CDR3 DNA reads as TGCAGTGCGGGGACTTGCGGGAGGAGCACAGATACGCAGTATTTT.

This clonotype was observed a single time. This chain joins TRBV6-5 and TRBJ2-1, with 13 bases matching TRBD2. V gave up 5 bases and J gave up 4 bases; unmatched junction bases: 11. The CDR3 runs 18 residues. CDR1 is MNHEY and CDR2 is SVGAGI in the germline V gene. CDR3 DNA sequence: TGTGCCAGCAGTATACTAGGACTAGCGGGAGTTAAGTACAATGAGCAGTTCTTC. Its translation: CASSILGLAGVKYNEQFF.

This clonotype has a handful of counts. The chain recombines TRBV20-1 with TRBJ2-5; TRBD1 might be the D (6 bases). The CDR3 contains 12 residues. V dropped 6 bases and J dropped 5 bases, with 13 bases sitting between them. The germline CDR1 and CDR2 sequences are DFQATT and SNEGSKA (reference sequence). This CDR3 is CSALQGWETQYF. The CDR3 nucleotides read TGCAGTGCCCTACAGGGATGGGAGACCCAGTACTTC.

The V and J genes are TRBV16 and TRBJ2-3; D unclear. Germline assignment: CDR1 KGHSY and CDR2 FQNENV. V was shortened by 3 bases and J by 0 bases, with 4 bases between the two germline ends. CDR3 length: 13 residues. Here the CDR3 DNA reads TGTGCCAGCAGCCAGGCCAGCACAGATACGCAGTATTTT. Translation gives CASSQASTDTQYF.